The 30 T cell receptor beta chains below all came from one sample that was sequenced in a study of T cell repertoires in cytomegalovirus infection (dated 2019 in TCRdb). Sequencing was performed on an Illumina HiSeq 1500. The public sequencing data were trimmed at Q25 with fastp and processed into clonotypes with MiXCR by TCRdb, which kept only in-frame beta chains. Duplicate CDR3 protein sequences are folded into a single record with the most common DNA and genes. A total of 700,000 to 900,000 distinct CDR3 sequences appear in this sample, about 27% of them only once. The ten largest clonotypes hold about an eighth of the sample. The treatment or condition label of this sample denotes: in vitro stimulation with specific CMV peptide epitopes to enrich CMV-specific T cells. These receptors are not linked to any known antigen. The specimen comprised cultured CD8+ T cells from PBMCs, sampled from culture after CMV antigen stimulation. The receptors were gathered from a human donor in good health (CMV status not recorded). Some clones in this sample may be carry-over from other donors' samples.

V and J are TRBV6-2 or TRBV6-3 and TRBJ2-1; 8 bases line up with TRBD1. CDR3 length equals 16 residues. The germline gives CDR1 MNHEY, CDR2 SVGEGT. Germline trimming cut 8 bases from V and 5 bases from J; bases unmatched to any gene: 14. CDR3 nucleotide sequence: TGTGCCAGCTTGGGGGCCAGGGGGCTATCGAACAATGAGCAGTTCTTC. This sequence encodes CASLGARGLSNNEQFF.

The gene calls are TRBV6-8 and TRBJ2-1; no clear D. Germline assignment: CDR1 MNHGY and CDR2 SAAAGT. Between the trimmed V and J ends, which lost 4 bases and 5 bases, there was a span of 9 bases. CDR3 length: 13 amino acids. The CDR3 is CASSWSPDNEQFF. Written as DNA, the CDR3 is TGTGCCAGCAGTTGGAGCCCGGACAATGAGCAGTTCTTC.

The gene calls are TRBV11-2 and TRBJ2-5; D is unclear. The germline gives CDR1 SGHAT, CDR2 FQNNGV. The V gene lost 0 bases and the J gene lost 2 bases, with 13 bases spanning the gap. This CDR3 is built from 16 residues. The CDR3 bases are TGTGCCAGCAGCTTAGACACCGGTCTCTTTCAAGAGACCCAGTACTTC. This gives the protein CASSLDTGLFQETQYF.

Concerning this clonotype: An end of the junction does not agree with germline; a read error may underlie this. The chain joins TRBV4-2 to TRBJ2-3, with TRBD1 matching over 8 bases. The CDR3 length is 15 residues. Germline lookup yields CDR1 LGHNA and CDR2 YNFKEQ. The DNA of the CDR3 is TGTGCCAGCAGCCCCCAGGGGGCCTCAATAGATGCGCAGTATTTT. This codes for CASSPQGASIDAQYF.

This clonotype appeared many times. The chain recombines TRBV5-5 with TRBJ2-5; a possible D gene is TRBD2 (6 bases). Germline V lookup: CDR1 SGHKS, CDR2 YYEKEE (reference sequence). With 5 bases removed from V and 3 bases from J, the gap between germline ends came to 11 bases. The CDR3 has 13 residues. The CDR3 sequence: CASSLPGEETQYF. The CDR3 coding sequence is TGTGCCAGCAGTTTACCGGGGGAAGAGACCCAGTACTTC.

CDR3 in DNA: TGTGCCAGCAGCGCCGGGAATGGAGTGATCCAGTACTTC. Its translation is CASSAGNGVIQYF. This chain connects TRBV9 to TRBJ2-5; possibly TRBD2 for D (5 bases). CDR3 size: 13 residues. Germline values: CDR1 SGDLS, CDR2 YYNGEE. The V and J ends lost 3 bases and 10 bases respectively, with 16 bases between them.

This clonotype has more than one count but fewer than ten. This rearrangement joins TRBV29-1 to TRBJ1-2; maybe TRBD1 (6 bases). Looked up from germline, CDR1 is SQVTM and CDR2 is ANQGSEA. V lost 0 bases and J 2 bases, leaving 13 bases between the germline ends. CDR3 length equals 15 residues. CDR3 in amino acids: CSVEDRPRGNYGYTF. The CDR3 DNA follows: TGCAGCGTTGAAGATCGGCCGAGGGGGAACTATGGCTACACCTTC.

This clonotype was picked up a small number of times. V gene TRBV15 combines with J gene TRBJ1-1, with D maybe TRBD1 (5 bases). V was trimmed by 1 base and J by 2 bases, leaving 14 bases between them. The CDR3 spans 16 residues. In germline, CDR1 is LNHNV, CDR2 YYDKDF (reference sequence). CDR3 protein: CATSRGIEGLNTEAFF. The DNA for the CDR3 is TGTGCCACCAGCAGAGGAATTGAGGGGTTAAACACTGAAGCTTTCTTT.

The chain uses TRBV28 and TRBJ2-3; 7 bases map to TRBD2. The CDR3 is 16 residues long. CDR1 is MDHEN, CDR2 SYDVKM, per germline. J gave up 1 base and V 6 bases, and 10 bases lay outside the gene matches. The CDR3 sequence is CASSRPTGGRTDTQYF. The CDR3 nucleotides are TGTGCCAGCAGCCGCCCTACGGGGGGACGCACAGATACGCAGTATTTT. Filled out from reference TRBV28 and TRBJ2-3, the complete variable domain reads DVKVTQSSRYLVKRTGEKVFLECVQDMDHENMFWYRQDPGLGLRLIYFSYDVKMKEKGDIPEGYSVSREKKERFSLILESASTNQTSMYLCASSRPTGGRTDTQYFGPGTRLTVL.

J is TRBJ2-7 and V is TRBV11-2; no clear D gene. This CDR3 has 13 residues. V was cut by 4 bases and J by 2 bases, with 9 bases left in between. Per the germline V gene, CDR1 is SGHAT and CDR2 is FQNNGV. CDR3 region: CASSSHPTYEQYV. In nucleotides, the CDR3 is TGTGCCAGCAGCTCTCATCCGACCTACGAGCAGTACGTC.

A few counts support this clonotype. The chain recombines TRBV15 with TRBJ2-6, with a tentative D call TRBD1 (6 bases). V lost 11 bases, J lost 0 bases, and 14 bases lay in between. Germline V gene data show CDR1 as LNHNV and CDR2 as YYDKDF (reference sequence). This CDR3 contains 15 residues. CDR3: CAVVDRPSGANVLTF. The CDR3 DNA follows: TGTGCCGTCGTGGACAGACCCTCTGGGGCCAACGTCCTGACTTTC.

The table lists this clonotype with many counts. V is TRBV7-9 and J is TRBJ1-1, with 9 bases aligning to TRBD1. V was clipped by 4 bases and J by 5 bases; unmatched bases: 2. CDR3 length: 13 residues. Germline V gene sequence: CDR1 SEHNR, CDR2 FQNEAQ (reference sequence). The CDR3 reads CASSSQGATEAFF. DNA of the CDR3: TGTGCCAGCAGCTCACAGGGGGCTACTGAAGCTTTCTTT. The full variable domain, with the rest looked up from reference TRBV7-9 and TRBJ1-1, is DTGVSQNPRHKITKRGQNVTFRCDPISEHNRLYWYRQTLGQGPEFLTYFQNEAQLEKSRLLSDRFSAERPKGSFSTLEIQRTEQGDSAMYLCASSSQGATEAFFGQGTRLTVV.

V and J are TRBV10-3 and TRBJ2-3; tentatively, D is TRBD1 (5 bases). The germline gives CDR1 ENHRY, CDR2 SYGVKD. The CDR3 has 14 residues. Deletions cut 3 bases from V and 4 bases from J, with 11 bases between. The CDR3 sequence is CAISEQAVADTQYF. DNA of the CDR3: TGTGCCATCAGTGAACAGGCAGTGGCAGATACGCAGTATTTT.

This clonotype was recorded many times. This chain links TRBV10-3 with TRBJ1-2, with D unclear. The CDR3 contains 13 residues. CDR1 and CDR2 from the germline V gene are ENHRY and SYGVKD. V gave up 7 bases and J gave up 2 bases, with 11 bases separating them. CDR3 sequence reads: CAIIGPNNYGYTF. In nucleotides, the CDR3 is TGTGCCATCATTGGGCCGAACAACTATGGCTACACCTTC.

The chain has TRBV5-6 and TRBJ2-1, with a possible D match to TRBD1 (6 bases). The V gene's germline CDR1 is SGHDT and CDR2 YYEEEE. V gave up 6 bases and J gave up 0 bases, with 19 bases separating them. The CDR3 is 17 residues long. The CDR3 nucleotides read TGTGCCAGCATCAATCACCGGGACATCTTCTCCTACAATGAGCAGTTCTTC. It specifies CASINHRDIFSYNEQFF.

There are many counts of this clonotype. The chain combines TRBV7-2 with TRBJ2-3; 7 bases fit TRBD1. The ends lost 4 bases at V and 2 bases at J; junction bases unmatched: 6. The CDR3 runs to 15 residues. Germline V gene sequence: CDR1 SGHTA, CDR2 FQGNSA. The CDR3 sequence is CASSSTGLSTDTQYF. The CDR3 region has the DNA TGTGCCAGCAGCTCGACAGGGCTTTCCACAGATACGCAGTATTTT.

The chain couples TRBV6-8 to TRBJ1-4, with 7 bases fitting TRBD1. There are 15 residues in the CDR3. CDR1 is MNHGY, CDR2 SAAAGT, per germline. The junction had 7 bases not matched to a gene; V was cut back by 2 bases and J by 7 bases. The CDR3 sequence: CASSYGEGAGEKLFF. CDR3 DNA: TGTGCCAGCAGTTACGGCGAGGGGGCTGGTGAAAAACTGTTTTTT.

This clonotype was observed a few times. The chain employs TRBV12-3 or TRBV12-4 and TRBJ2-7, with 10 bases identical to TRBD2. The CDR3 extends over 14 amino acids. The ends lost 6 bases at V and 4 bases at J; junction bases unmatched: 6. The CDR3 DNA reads TGTGCCAGCAGCCTGGGGACTAGCGATTACGAGCAGTACTTC. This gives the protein CASSLGTSDYEQYF.

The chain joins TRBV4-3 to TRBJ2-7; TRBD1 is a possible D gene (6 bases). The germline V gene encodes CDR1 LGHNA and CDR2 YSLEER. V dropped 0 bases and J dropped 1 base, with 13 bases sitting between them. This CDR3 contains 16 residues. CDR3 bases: TGCGCCAGCAGCCAAGAATCCATCAGGGGTTCCTACGAGCAGTACTTC. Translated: CASSQESIRGSYEQYF.

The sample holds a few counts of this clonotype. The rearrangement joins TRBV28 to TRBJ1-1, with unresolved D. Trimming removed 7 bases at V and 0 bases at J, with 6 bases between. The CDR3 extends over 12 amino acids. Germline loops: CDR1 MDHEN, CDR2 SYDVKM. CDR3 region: CASKAMNTEAFF. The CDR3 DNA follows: TGTGCCAGCAAGGCTATGAACACTGAAGCTTTCTTT.

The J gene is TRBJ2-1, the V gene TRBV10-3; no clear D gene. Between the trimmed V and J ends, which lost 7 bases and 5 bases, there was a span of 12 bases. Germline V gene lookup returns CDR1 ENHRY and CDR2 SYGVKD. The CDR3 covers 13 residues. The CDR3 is CAIKVNRDNEQFF. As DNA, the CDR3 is TGTGCCATCAAGGTTAACAGAGACAATGAGCAGTTCTTC.

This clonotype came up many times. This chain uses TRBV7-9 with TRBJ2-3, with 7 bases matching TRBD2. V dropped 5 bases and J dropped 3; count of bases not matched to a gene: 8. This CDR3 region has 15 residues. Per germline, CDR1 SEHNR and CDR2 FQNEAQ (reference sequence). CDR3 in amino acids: CASSPDSGETDTQYF. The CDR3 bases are TGTGCCAGCAGCCCAGACAGCGGGGAGACAGATACGCAGTATTTT.

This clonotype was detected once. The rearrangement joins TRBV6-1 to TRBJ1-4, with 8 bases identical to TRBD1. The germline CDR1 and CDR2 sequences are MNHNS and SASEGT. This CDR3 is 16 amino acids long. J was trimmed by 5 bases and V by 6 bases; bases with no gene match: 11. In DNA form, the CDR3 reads TGTGCCAGCAGCGCGACAGGGGAGGATGAGAATGAAAAACTGTTTTTT. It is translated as CASSATGEDENEKLFF.

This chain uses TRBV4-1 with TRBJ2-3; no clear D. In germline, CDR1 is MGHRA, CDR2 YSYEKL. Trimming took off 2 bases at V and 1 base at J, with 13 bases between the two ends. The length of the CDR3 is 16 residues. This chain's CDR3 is CASSQLLEHGTDTQYF. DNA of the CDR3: TGCGCCAGCAGCCAACTTCTAGAACACGGCACAGATACGCAGTATTTT.

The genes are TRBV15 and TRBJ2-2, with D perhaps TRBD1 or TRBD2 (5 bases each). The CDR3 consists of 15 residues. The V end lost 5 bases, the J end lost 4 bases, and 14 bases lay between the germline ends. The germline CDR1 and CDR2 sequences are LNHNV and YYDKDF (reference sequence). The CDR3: CATSSPPGTTGELFF. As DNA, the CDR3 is TGTGCCACCAGCTCGCCCCCAGGGACCACCGGGGAGCTGTTTTTT.

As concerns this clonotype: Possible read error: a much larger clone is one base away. The CDR3 nucleotides read TGTGCCAGCAGACTACCCCGGGACAGGAGCTTTAACTATGGCTACACCTTC. It specifies CASRLPRDRSFNYGYTF. This chain uses TRBV7-6 with TRBJ1-2; 8 positions agree with TRBD1. J lost 1 base, V lost 6 bases, and 13 bases had no gene match. Germline values: CDR1 SGHVS, CDR2 FNYEAQ. The length of the CDR3 is 17 residues.

CDR3 residues: CASSPLWSGGATHNEQFF. The CDR3 DNA follows: TGTGCCAGCAGCCCCCTGTGGAGCGGGGGGGCCACCCACAATGAGCAGTTCTTC. The chain is built from TRBV11-2 and TRBJ2-1; 10 nucleotides line up with TRBD2. This CDR3 comprises 18 residues. Germline CDR1 and CDR2: SGHAT and FQNNGV. J gave up 5 bases and V 5 bases, and 15 bases lay outside the gene matches. Looking up the rest from reference TRBV11-2 and TRBJ2-1 gives the full variable domain: EAGVAQSPRYKIIEKRQSVAFWCNPISGHATLYWYQQILGQGPKLLIQFQNNGVVDDSQLPKDRFSAERLKGVDSTLKIQPAKLEDSAVYLCASSPLWSGGATHNEQFFGPGTRLTVL.

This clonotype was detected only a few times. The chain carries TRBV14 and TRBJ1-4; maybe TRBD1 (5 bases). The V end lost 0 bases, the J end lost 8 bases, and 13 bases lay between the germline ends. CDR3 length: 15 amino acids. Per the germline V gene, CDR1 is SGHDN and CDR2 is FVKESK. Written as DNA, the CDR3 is TGTGCCAGCAGCCAAGAACGGGGGTTCGGGGAAAAACTGTTTTTT. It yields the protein CASSQERGFGEKLFF.

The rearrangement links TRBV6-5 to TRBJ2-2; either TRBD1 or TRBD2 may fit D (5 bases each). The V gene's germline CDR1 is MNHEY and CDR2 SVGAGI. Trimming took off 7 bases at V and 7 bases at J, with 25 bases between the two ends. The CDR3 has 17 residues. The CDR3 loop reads CASNLYRAGTVGGELFF. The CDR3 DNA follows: TGTGCCAGCAACCTTTACCGGGCAGGGACGGTTGGCGGGGAGCTGTTTTTT.

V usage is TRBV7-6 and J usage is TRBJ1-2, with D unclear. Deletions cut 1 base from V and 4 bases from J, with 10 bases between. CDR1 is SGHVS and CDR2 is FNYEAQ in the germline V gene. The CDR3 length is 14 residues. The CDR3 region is CASSLDAAGYGYTF. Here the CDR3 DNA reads TGTGCCAGCAGCTTAGACGCAGCCGGCTATGGCTACACCTTC.